A selection of T cell receptor beta chains follows, all from one sample in a study of OX40 agonist ivuxolimab in advanced cancers. Generated by immunoSEQ multiplex PCR, the TCRdb table keeps only in-frame clones and is missing some. Of 35,000 to 40,000 clones in the sample, 87% were seen once. The sequenced sample was CD4+ or CD8+ T cells sorted from blood, obtained in a trial of the OX40 agonist ivuxolimab. All receptors derive from an adult with an advanced solid tumor such as melanoma, head and neck, liver or kidney cancer. CDR3s include the opening cysteine and the closing phenylalanine or tryptophan. Fields, in order: J gene, D gene, clone size, V gene, CDR3 protein, CDR3 DNA. A D gene is named only where the DNA matches it firmly. A row's size may be missing; if present it is once, few, many or a size class.

TRBJ2-7	-	-	TRBV2	CASSTNRDYSYEQYF	TGTGCCAGCAGTACGAACAGGGACTACTCCTACGAGCAGTACTTC
TRBJ2-2	-	-	TRBV5-1	CASRYLEAGTGELFF	TGCGCCAGCCGCTACCTAGAGGCAGGGACCGGGGAGCTGTTTTTT
TRBJ2-1	TRBD2	-	TRBV4-2	CASSQEWTSGSANEQFF	TGTGCCAGCAGCCAAGAATGGACTAGCGGGAGTGCAAATGAGCAGTTCTTC
TRBJ2-3	-	-	TRBV18	CASSLDATFTDTQYF	TGTGCCAGCTCATTGGACGCCACCTTCACAGATACGCAGTATTTT
TRBJ2-2	TRBD2	once	TRBV5-1	CASMGLTNTGELFF	TGCGCCAGCATGGGACTAACGAACACCGGGGAGCTGTTTTTT
TRBJ2-1	TRBD2	-	TRBV7-9	CASSTPGLALNEQFF	TGTGCCAGCAGCACACCGGGACTAGCCCTAAATGAGCAGTTCTTC
TRBJ1-2	TRBD1	-	TRBV6-1	CASSANDRVGYGYTF	TGTGCCAGCAGTGCAAACGACAGGGTAGGCTATGGCTACACCTTC
TRBJ2-1	TRBD1	-	TRBV7-3	CASSLIPDRGREEQFF	TGTGCCAGCAGCTTAATTCCGGACAGGGGGCGAGAGGAGCAGTTCTTC
TRBJ2-7	TRBD2	-	TRBV28	CASKRQGGNYEQYF	TGTGCCAGCAAACGGCAGGGAGGGAATTACGAGCAGTACTTC
TRBJ2-7	TRBD2	few	TRBV6-1	CASSDYSGTSGRAEREQYF	TGTGCCAGCAGTGACTACTCCGGGACTAGCGGGAGGGCTGAGAGGGAGCAGTACTTC
TRBJ2-1	-	-	TRBV14	CASSQFPHEQFF	TGTGCCAGCAGCCAATTCCCCCATGAGCAGTTCTTC
TRBJ2-1	TRBD2	-	TRBV30	CAWKSTGGGDYNEQFF	TGTGCCTGGAAGTCTACGGGAGGAGGGGACTACAATGAGCAGTTCTTC
TRBJ2-7	-	-	TRBV6-5	CASSYRRGGYEQYF	TGTGCCAGCAGTTACCGTCGAGGAGGCTACGAGCAGTACTTC
TRBJ1-6	TRBD1	once	TRBV6-1	CATIRQGSFSPLHF	TGTGCCACCATAAGACAGGGGTCGTTTTCACCCCTCCACTTT
TRBJ2-7	-	-	TRBV2	CASSEQGYEQYF	TGTGCCAGCAGTGAACAGGGATACGAGCAGTACTTC
TRBJ2-7	-	-	TRBV28	CASSSEWQGMNSYEQYF	TGTGCCAGCAGTTCCGAGTGGCAGGGAATGAATTCCTACGAGCAGTACTTC
TRBJ1-2	TRBD1	-	TRBV10-3	CATEGQQQLANYGYTF	TGTGCCACGGAGGGACAGCAACAATTAGCTAACTATGGCTACACCTTC
TRBJ2-5	TRBD2	-	TRBV18	CASSPSTSGETQYF	TGTGCCAGCTCACCATCGACTAGCGGAGAGACCCAGTACTTC
TRBJ1-1	-	-	TRBV19	CASSRTEGLNTEAFF	TGTGCCAGTAGCAGGACAGAAGGATTGAACACTGAAGCTTTCTTT
TRBJ1-6	-	-	TRBV4-2	CASSQEGAGDSPLHF	TGTGCCAGCAGCCAAGAGGGGGCTGGGGATTCACCCCTCCACTTT
TRBJ1-2	-	-	TRBV6-1	CATILMGDTTYGYTF	TGTGCCACCATCCTTATGGGGGACACGACCTATGGCTACACCTTC
TRBJ1-5	-	-	TRBV6-5	CASSLRGGNQPQHF	TGTGCCAGCAGTTTACGGGGAGGCAATCAGCCCCAGCATTTT
TRBJ2-1	TRBD1	-	TRBV7-6	CASSPRDSFGNEQFF	TGTGCCAGCAGCCCCAGGGACAGCTTCGGCAATGAGCAGTTCTTC
TRBJ2-1	TRBD2	-	TRBV11-3	CASSLDQTSGHNEQFF	TGTGCCAGCAGCTTAGATCAAACTAGCGGCCACAATGAGCAGTTCTTC
TRBJ1-6	-	-	TRBV19	CASSGRDSPLHF	TGTGCCAGTAGCGGCAGGGATTCACCCCTCCACTTT
TRBJ2-5	-	-	TRBV6-5	CASSAPQETQYF	TGTGCCAGCAGCGCGCCCCAAGAGACCCAGTACTTC
TRBJ1-6	-	-	TRBV5-5	CASSFTGTGGYSPLHF	TGTGCCAGCAGCTTCACCGGGACGGGAGGGTATTCACCCCTCCACTTT
TRBJ1-2	-	-	TRBV6-5	CASSPPIFGREGYTF	TGTGCCAGCAGTCCGCCCATTTTTGGGCGCGAAGGCTACACCTTC
TRBJ2-7	TRBD2	-	TRBV7-2	CASSQMAGAYEQYF	TGTGCCAGCTCCCAAATGGCGGGAGCTTACGAGCAGTACTTC
TRBJ1-1	-	-	TRBV28	CASSFLTAGNTEAFF	TGTGCCAGCAGTTTTCTCACCGCGGGAAACACTGAAGCTTTCTTT
TRBJ2-4	-	few	TRBV7-9	CASSLAGQTNIQYF	TGTGCCAGCAGCTTAGCTGGACAGACAAACATTCAGTACTTC
TRBJ2-3	TRBD2	-	TRBV6-5	CASSALAGGTDTQYF	TGTGCCAGCAGCGCGCTAGCGGGGGGCACAGATACGCAGTATTTT
TRBJ2-3	TRBD1	-	TRBV19	CASSGQITDTQYF	TGTGCCAGTTCGGGACAGATCACAGATACGCAGTATTTT
TRBJ2-7	-	-	TRBV6-5	CASSFDSGSSYEQYF	TGTGCCAGCAGTTTCGACTCGGGGAGCTCCTACGAGCAGTACTTC
TRBJ1-4	-	-	TRBV5-1	CASSVSGRGVEKLFF	TGCGCCAGCAGCGTAAGCGGGAGGGGTGTAGAAAAACTGTTTTTT
TRBJ2-7	TRBD2	-	TRBV6-4	CASSDSWSGGHKYYEQYF	TGTGCCAGCAGTGACTCGTGGAGCGGGGGGCATAAATACTACGAGCAGTACTTC
TRBJ2-6	-	-	TRBV7-6	CASSPEVTGANVLTF	TGTGCCAGCAGCCCGGAGGTCACTGGGGCCAACGTCCTGACTTTC
TRBJ2-7	TRBD1	-	TRBV28	CASSLGGQGAYEQYF	TGTGCCAGCAGTTTAGGGGGACAGGGAGCCTACGAGCAGTACTTC
TRBJ2-1	TRBD2	-	TRBV4-1	CASSPASGGEQFF	TGCGCCAGCAGCCCTGCTAGCGGCGGCGAGCAGTTCTTC
TRBJ2-7	-	-	TRBV21-1	CASSKFRGQLQDEQYF	TGTGCCAGCAGCAAATTCCGTGGACAGCTGCAGGACGAGCAGTACTTC
TRBJ2-1	-	-	TRBV2	CASSGGYDNEQFF	TGTGCCAGCAGTGGGGGCTACGACAATGAGCAGTTCTTC
TRBJ2-3	TRBD2	-	TRBV2	CASTSSGASTDTQYF	TGTGCCAGCACCAGTAGCGGGGCTAGCACAGATACGCAGTATTTT
TRBJ2-5	-	-	TRBV7-8	CASSLEEAQETQYF	TGTGCCAGCAGCTTAGAAGAGGCACAAGAGACCCAGTACTTC
TRBJ1-1	-	-	TRBV10-3	CAISGTSNTEAFF	TGTGCCATCAGCGGGACATCGAACACTGAAGCTTTCTTT
TRBJ1-5	TRBD1	few	TRBV5-6	CASSSSGQGDRQPQHF	TGTGCCAGCAGCTCCTCTGGACAGGGGGATAGACAGCCCCAGCATTTT
TRBJ2-7	-	-	TRBV5-6	CASTYRVGEQYF	TGTGCCAGCACCTACAGGGTTGGCGAGCAGTACTTC
TRBJ2-5	-	-	TRBV7-2	CASSLGTKGETQYF	TGTGCCAGCAGCTTAGGAACAAAGGGGGAGACCCAGTACTTC
TRBJ1-5	TRBD1	-	TRBV10-3	CAISGQSGQGPNQPQHF	TGTGCCATCAGTGGCCAGTCGGGACAGGGGCCGAATCAGCCCCAGCATTTT
TRBJ1-6	-	-	TRBV4-1	CASSFDPRGKNSPLHF	TGCGCCAGCAGCTTTGACCCCCGGGGCAAAAATTCACCCCTCCACTTT
TRBJ2-7	-	-	TRBV10-1	CASTTVTTYEQYF	TGCGCCAGTACGACCGTGACAACCTACGAGCAGTACTTC
TRBJ1-6	-	-	TRBV11-2	CASSFERGSPLHF	TGTGCCAGCAGCTTCGAAAGAGGGTCACCCCTCCACTTT
TRBJ1-5	-	-	TRBV6-6	CASSYGTNSNQPQHF	TGTGCCAGCAGTTACGGGACAAATAGCAATCAGCCCCAGCATTTT
TRBJ2-5	TRBD1	-	TRBV5-1	CASTGTGGYQETQYF	TGCGCCAGCACGGGGACAGGGGGGTACCAAGAGACCCAGTACTTC
TRBJ1-4	TRBD1	-	TRBV5-4	CASSQQGAKLFF	TGTGCCAGCAGCCAACAGGGGGCGAAACTGTTTTTT
TRBJ2-7	-	-	TRBV28	CASTARAGTSYEQYF	TGTGCCAGCACGGCAAGGGCCGGGACCTCCTACGAGCAGTACTTC